The 18 T cell receptor beta chains reported below all come from one sample, sequenced in a study of T-cell memory formation after mild COVID-19. TCRdb re-derived calls from the 5' RACE reads in MiXCR, one entry per CDR3 protein. The table has under 85,000 distinct CDR3 sequences, about 15% seen once. Sequencing was performed on PBMCs or a T cell subset sorted from them (not recorded which). The receptors derive from an adult woman who had mild COVID-19 (a few samples of this study predate the infection). Cell type and time point are not known.

Only a few counts were recorded for this clonotype. This rearrangement joins TRBV15 to TRBJ1-1; D is uncertain. Germline loops: CDR1 LNHNV, CDR2 YYDKDF (reference sequence). This CDR3 comprises 12 residues. V shed 1 base and J shed 5 bases, with 5 bases lying between them. CDR3 coding DNA: TGTGCCACCAGCAGAGGCGGAACTGAAGCTTTCTTT. Translated, it gives CATSRGGTEAFF.

This clonotype was counted only a few times. The rearrangement uses TRBV5-1 and TRBJ2-2; 8 bases are shared with TRBD1. The length of the CDR3 is 15 residues. V gave up 4 bases and J gave up 5 bases; unmatched junction bases: 7. CDR1 and CDR2 from the germline V gene are SGHRS and YFSETQ. DNA of the CDR3: TGCGCCAGCAGCCGTGGACAGGGAGTTACCGGGGAGCTGTTTTTT. Translated: CASSRGQGVTGELFF.

This clonotype has more than one count but fewer than ten. CDR3 nucleotides: TGTGCCAGCAGCTTAGCGGGCGAGGGGGGGGCGACCCCTGAGCAGTTCTTC. Translating gives CASSLAGEGGATPEQFF. The J gene is TRBJ2-1, the V gene TRBV7-6, with D maybe TRBD2 (7 bases). This CDR3 region has 17 residues. Germline V gene data show CDR1 as SGHVS and CDR2 as FNYEAQ. Trimming left V 0 bases short and J 9 bases short, with 21 bases between. The complete variable domain, with remaining parts taken from reference TRBV7-6 and TRBJ2-1, reads GAGVSQSPRYKVTKRGQDVALRCDPISGHVSLYWYRQALGQGPEFLTYFNYEAQQDKSGLPNDRFSAERPEGSISTLTIQRTEQRDSAMYRCASSLAGEGGATPEQFFGPGTRLTVL.

This clonotype was seen only a few times. The chain joins TRBV24-1 to TRBJ2-1; 12 bases are a match to TRBD1. This CDR3 spans 16 amino acids. The germline gives CDR1 KGHDR, CDR2 SFDVKD. With 3 bases clipped from V and 7 bases from J, the junction kept 6 bases outside the gene matches. CDR3: CATSDAGTGGWNEQFF. For the CDR3, the DNA is TGTGCCACCAGTGATGCCGGGACAGGGGGCTGGAATGAGCAGTTCTTC.

The J gene is TRBJ1-1, the V gene TRBV5-1; 8 bases are a match to TRBD1. V gave up 4 bases and J gave up 4 bases; unmatched junction bases: 6. Germline lookup yields CDR1 SGHRS and CDR2 YFSETQ. The CDR3 is 14 residues long. The CDR3 sequence: CASSPGQGITEAFF. As DNA, the CDR3 is TGCGCCAGCAGCCCAGGACAGGGAATCACTGAAGCTTTCTTT.

This clonotype was counted only a few times. The genes are TRBV30 and TRBJ2-1, with 11 bases matching TRBD2. This CDR3 region has 13 residues. Germline V gives CDR1 GTSNPN, CDR2 SVGIG (reference sequence). The ends lost 5 bases at V and 7 bases at J; junction bases unmatched: 4. The CDR3 nucleotides are TGTGCCTGGGTAGCGGGAGGGAAAAATGAGCAGTTCTTC. Translation: CAWVAGGKNEQFF. Combining the CDR3 with reference TRBV30 and TRBJ2-1 gives the whole variable domain SQTIHQWPATLVQPVGSPLSLECTVEGTSNPNLYWYRQAAGRGLQLLFYSVGIGQISSEVPQNLSASRPQDRQFILSSKKLLLSDSGFYLCAWVAGGKNEQFFGPGTRLTVL.

V gene TRBV5-1 combines with J gene TRBJ2-5; tentatively, D is TRBD2 (5 bases). CDR1 SGHRS and CDR2 YFSETQ come from the germline V gene. This CDR3 has 14 amino acids. V was shortened by 0 bases and J by 3 bases, with 9 bases between the two germline ends. In DNA form, the CDR3 reads TGCGCCAGCAGCTTGGCCTTTAGCGAAGAGACCCAGTACTTC. This gives the protein CASSLAFSEETQYF.

There are a few counts of this clonotype. Because it lacks the conserved phenylalanine or tryptophan at the end, this CDR3 is likely a read error. Because the CDR3's place on the DNA is in doubt, the DNA is left out and the CDR3 is given as listed by TCRdb. This rearrangement joins TRBV7-9 to TRBJ2-3; the D call of TRBD1 is as the table states it, not checked on the DNA. The CDR3 totals 14 residues, both ends included. Germline CDR1 is SEHNR and CDR2 is FQNEAQ (reference sequence). CDR3: CASSLDALGAPLCR.

The genes are TRBV6-2 or TRBV6-3 and TRBJ2-5; D not certain. Trimming removed 6 bases from V and 7 bases from J, with 9 bases in between. The CDR3 is 11 residues long. CDR1 and CDR2 from the germline V gene are MNHEY and SVGEGT. CDR3 sequence (DNA): TGTGCCAGCAGATCGGAGTGGACCCAGTACTTC. Residues: CASRSEWTQYF.

This clonotype was counted only a few times. V and J are TRBV9 and TRBJ2-3; 9 bases line up with TRBD1. V was pared by 3 bases and J by 0 bases, with 2 bases of the junction left unmatched. The CDR3 sequence is 15 residues long. In germline, CDR1 is SGDLS, CDR2 YYNGEE. CDR3 DNA: TGTGCCAGCAGCGAACAGGGGGCAAGCACAGATACGCAGTATTTT. It specifies CASSEQGASTDTQYF.

The chain employs TRBV7-6 and TRBJ2-2; 14 bases fit TRBD2. Germline loops: CDR1 SGHVS, CDR2 FNYEAQ. With V trimmed by 4 bases and J by 2 bases, 9 bases remained unmatched. This CDR3 contains 19 residues. The CDR3 is CASSSSPTSGRANTGELFF. The CDR3 nucleotides are TGTGCCAGCAGCTCCTCCCCGACTAGCGGGAGGGCCAACACCGGGGAGCTGTTTTTT.

The J gene is TRBJ2-7, the V gene TRBV5-5; D remains unclear. Germline loops: CDR1 SGHKS, CDR2 YYEKEE (reference sequence). V lost 1 base to trimming and J lost 3 bases, with 8 bases between them. CDR3 size: 13 residues. CDR3 sequence (DNA): TGTGCCAGCAGCTTGCCCGGAATCTACGAGCAGTACTTC. Translation: CASSLPGIYEQYF. The variable domain in full, with the rest retrieved from reference TRBV5-5 and TRBJ2-7, is DAGVTQSPTHLIKTRGQQVTLRCSPISGHKSVSWYQQVLGQGPQFIFQYYEKEERGRGNFPDRFSARQFPNYSSELNVNALLLGDSALYLCASSLPGIYEQYFGPGTRLTVT.

The sample holds a few counts of this clonotype. V and J are TRBV12-3 or TRBV12-4 and TRBJ2-2, with TRBD1 matching over 8 bases. The CDR3 contains 14 residues. V shed 10 bases and J 7 bases; nucleotides not matched to a gene: 11. The CDR3 DNA sequence: TGTGCCACTTCACAGGGGGAAAACGGCGGGGAGCTGTTTTTT. This codes for CATSQGENGGELFF.

V is TRBV7-9 and J is TRBJ1-1; no reliable D call. Trimming shortened V by 5 bases and J by 6 bases, and 10 bases separated the two germline ends. Germline loops: CDR1 SEHNR, CDR2 FQNEAQ (reference sequence). This CDR3 spans 12 amino acids. This CDR3 is CASSQRGAEAFF. The CDR3 region has the DNA TGTGCCAGCAGCCAGCGGGGAGCTGAAGCTTTCTTT.

On this clonotype itself: With a much larger clone just one base away, this may be a read error. This chain uses TRBV29-1 with TRBJ2-1; TRBD2 matches at 8 bases. The germline gives CDR1 SQVTM, CDR2 ANQGSEA. The CDR3 totals 14 residues. V was pared by 8 bases and J by 4 bases, with 10 bases of the junction left unmatched. The CDR3 region has the DNA TGCAGCCACAGAAGCGGGGGCGAATACAATGAGCAGTTCTTC. This gives the protein CSHRSGGEYNEQFF.

The chain has TRBV6-5 and TRBJ2-2; D is ambiguous. The CDR3 is made up of 14 amino acids. Trimming took 0 bases from V and 2 from J, leaving 4 bases between them. CDR1 MNHEY and CDR2 SVGAGI come from the germline V gene. CDR3 sequence reads: CASSYSQNTGELFF. The DNA of the CDR3 is TGTGCCAGCAGTTACTCGCAAAACACCGGGGAGCTGTTTTTT.

The CDR3: CAWSLDGQFF. In DNA, the CDR3 is TGTGCCTGGAGTCTGGACGGGCAGTTCTTC. The chain carries TRBV30 and TRBJ2-1; D gene uncertain. In germline, CDR1 is GTSNPN, CDR2 SVGIG (reference sequence). The CDR3 is made up of 10 amino acids. V was shortened by 2 bases and J by 12 bases, with 8 bases between the two germline ends.

The chain joins TRBV6-2 or TRBV6-3 to TRBJ1-5; tentative D call: TRBD1 (5 bases). Trimming removed 5 bases at V and 6 bases at J, with 14 bases between. This CDR3 is built from 14 residues. Germline loops: CDR1 MNHEY, CDR2 SVGEGT. The CDR3 is CASSPQGPAQPQHF. CDR3 DNA sequence: TGTGCCAGCAGTCCGCAGGGTCCGGCTCAGCCCCAGCATTTT.